This T cell receptor beta chain was recorded in a study of cytomegalovirus exposure and HLA in healthy donors. Use of 60 Vbeta and 13 Jbeta primers characterized the PCR. Libraries were prepared by immunoSEQ multiplex PCR; TCRdb keeps only in-frame clonotypes and omits some of them. The table lists around 170,000 clones, roughly 84% of them singletons. Trimming stripped 4 bases from V and 1 base from J, with 11 bases between. Germline CDR1 MNHEY, CDR2 SVGAGI. This CDR3 is built from 16 residues. Notes on the study in general: In all likelihood, a cluster of highly shared sequence variants was a sequencing artifact. CMV serostatus was the sole immune exposure data available. It was 150 to 200 TCR beta chains that were listed as cytomegalovirus-associated.

Remarks on this clone: Its antigen is as yet unknown.

Sequencing was carried out using PBMCs. The chain joins TRBV6-5 to TRBJ2-6; no definite D call. The clonotype was recovered from a boy younger than 10 in good health and CMV-seronegative. The CDR3 protein is CASSSLSVSGANVLTF. CDR3 nucleotide sequence: TGTGCCAGCAGTTCCCTTTCTGTTTCTGGGGCCAACGTCCTGACTTTC.